Described below is a single TCR beta chain sequence and its context. This receptor's antigen is unknown. Base qualities are not provided; no much larger clone lies one nucleotide away. Receptor amplification or capture employed the immunoSEQ multiplex PCR assay. For the multiplex PCR, a mixture combining 60 forward primers for TCR Vbeta segments and 13 reverse primers for TCR Jbeta segments was used. Amplification of the CDR3 region of rearranged TCR beta genes was performed with a multiplex PCR assay on genomic DNA. The amplified TCR beta libraries were sequenced on the Illumina HiSeq System as 87-base-pair reads. As for the original processing: A later analysis tallied 75 million to 95 million unique TCR beta chains across the 666 repertoires, and approximately 12 million of those chains were shared by two or more donors. Raw reads were error-corrected and collapsed into unique sequences with a nearest-neighbor algorithm that merged closely related sequences to remove PCR and sequencing errors. CDR3 sequences were aligned to IMGT reference sequences to assign V, D and J gene segments. For a sequence to be retained, a match of at least six nucleotides was required to both a V gene segment and a J gene segment. A rearrangement counted as productive if the CDR3 had no stop codons and remained in frame with V and J, and every other rearrangement counted as non-productive. Following IMGT convention, CDR3 was defined as the stretch from the second conserved V-encoded cysteine to the conserved J-encoded phenylalanine. In an earlier analysis of 587 of the donors, sequences lacking an unambiguous match to a single V gene segment were excluded. In an earlier analysis of a few hundred of the donors, a V segment was called functional when productive rearrangements were above 56.7%, and segregating when the standard deviation between donors exceeded 5%. A statistical classification framework was built for diagnosing cytomegalovirus status from the catalog of TCR beta chain sequences. A later analysis assigned V and J genes by comparing TCR nucleotide sequences with IMGT/GENE-DB human TR gene sequences. The TCRdist pipeline was used in a later analysis to assign CDR3 sequences and most-parsimonious VDJ recombination scenarios. A later analysis defined each TCR beta chain by its CDR3 amino acid sequence plus V-gene family, and excluded reads lacking a unique V-gene family. A later analysis removed 500 to 650 highly shared, low-generation-probability nucleotide sequences to deal with suspected cross-contamination and a sequencing artifact. In a later analysis, a clonal expansion index for each public chain was calculated from normalized within-repertoire ranks of inferred template counts. In a later analysis, generation probabilities were computed using a VDJ recombination model fitted to out-of-frame rearrangements, and the results were checked against IGoR. Hypergeometric tests were used in a later analysis to score TCR-TCR, TCR-HLA and TCR-CMV co-occurrence, with a repertoire-size bias correction applied to the TCR pairs. In a later analysis, false discovery rates were estimated by permuting HLA or CMV assignments 20 times. In a later analysis, co-occurring TCRs were grouped with DBSCAN, and TCRdist sequence similarity was added when clustering was performed within HLA-allele-positive subsets. Co-occurrence clustering excluded repertoires with fewer than 30,000 or more than 120,000 public chains, plus five with anomalous nucleotide sharing. Here the immuneACCESS table is served through TCRdb, limited to in-frame sequences with V and J called. Missing clones are a known gap in these copies; in checked studies unresolved V genes cover under half, and the rest lacks a known reason. That table is the source of V, J and clone size, and D and trimming were worked out from the DNA. For this sample there are over 90,000 clones; 81% appear just once. The top ten constitute roughly 5% of the sample.

The cohort consisted of 666 healthy bone marrow donors. At the time of sampling, every cohort member was nominally healthy, though immune exposures that went unrecorded were likely present. The donor was CMV seropositive and belonged to the group of over 250 seropositive cohort members. A peripheral blood sample was collected from each donor, and TCR beta sequencing was performed on peripheral blood mononuclear cells. The Qiagen DNeasy Blood Extraction Kit was used to extract genomic DNA from the blood cell samples. The data are from a study of cytomegalovirus exposure and HLA in healthy donors (dated by TCRdb to about 2017). Study-level background: In an earlier analysis of 550 to 750 of the donors, 250 to 350 Gb of sequence data and 117 million unique TCR beta sequences from about 179 million T cells were reported. Donor age, sex, ethnicity and CMV serostatus were compiled together with the repertoire data. Along with the roughly 700-subject first cohort, a separate validation cohort of 120 different subjects was used. Rather than using new phenotypic data, the later analysis identified candidate immune exposures from TCR beta sequences and from how often those sequences occurred across donors. All discovery cohort repertoires had been generated using a single sequencing platform. Of the approximately 400 genotyped donors, around 81% fell in the genetic ancestry cluster associated with self-reported Caucasian donors. Among 398 genotyped donors of the cohort, an average of 235,054 unique TCR beta nucleotide sequences were sequenced per donor, around 20% of them non-productive. Because of strong linkage in the cohort, five DR-DQ haplotypes were treated as single units for association and clustering. The study used immunosequencing to profile the T cell repertoires of several hundred subjects and linked those repertoires to cytomegalovirus serostatus. An earlier analysis of fewer than 700 of the donors applied high-throughput TCR beta sequencing to assess whether each TCR beta V gene segment acted as functional or pseudogenic. The study aimed to test whether signatures of past pathogen exposure could be identified by cataloging public T cell receptors. The number of donors typed differed by locus, with roughly 629-640 for A, B, C, DRB1 and DQB1, over 500 for DQA1, 606 for DPA1, and around 450 for DPB1. About 330 gigabases of sequencing data and around 80 million unique TCR sequences made up an early release that covered approximately 650 HLA-typed donors. Class I and class II HLA loci were covered by the typing at four-digit resolution. A later genetic analysis took genome-wide SNP genotypes for 398 of the 666 donors and used that subset as a discovery cohort. A later analysis re-analyzed previously published TCR beta repertoires from 600 to 850 donors and added high-resolution HLA genotyping to study TCR occurrence patterns. The study combined high-throughput TCR immunosequencing, statistical association of individual TCRs with disease status, and machine learning to predict cytomegalovirus infection status. Broad study findings and their caveats: According to a later analysis, most CMV-associated TCR beta chains appeared to be HLA-restricted, and the HLA associations seemed to be driven largely by CMV exposure. While some public TCRs were present in many individuals, most TCR sequences turned up only very rarely across donors. When HLA alleles, especially DR and DQ, strongly co-occurred, TCR associations were difficult to assign to individual alleles. A cluster of highly shared sequence variants was judged likely to be a technical artifact of the sequencing pipeline. In a later genetic analysis, fewer N-insertions in productive TCRs were reported among donors in an Asian-associated ancestry cluster than the roughly 640-donor mean. Because counts were too low, more than 15 rarely observed V segments, including chromosome 9 orphons, were left out of the earlier analysis of 500 to 650 of the donors. An earlier analysis of approximately 530 of the donors showed that most TCR beta V segments appeared in productive rearrangements either about 90% or about 30% of the time, which broadly matched IMGT annotations. An association between a missense DCLRE1C variant and V-gene and J-gene trimming of TCR beta chains was found in a later genetic analysis and replicated in an independent cohort. Correlated functional status among segregating V segments might reflect linkage disequilibrium, but an unknown experimental factor could not be ruled out. A later analysis associated 15,000 to 20,000 TCR beta sequences with specific HLA alleles at a false discovery rate of 0.05. The classifier was reported to diagnose cytomegalovirus status with high specificity and sensitivity in both the original cohort and the validation cohort. In this cohort, only TCR beta chains were sequenced, and detectable features were limited by the absence of alpha or paired-chain data. Some IMGT-functional V segments, including TRBV6-2 and TRBV6-3, could not be told apart with the 87-base-pair reads, so those segments were excluded. CMV serostatus was the only immune exposure information available for the cohort. Because HLA typing was missing for some donors at each locus, association tests included only the typed subset. A total of fewer than 200 TCR beta chains were listed by the study as associated with cytomegalovirus. Several of the top co-occurrence clusters appeared to be linked to parvovirus B19, influenza, CMV and Epstein-Barr virus, according to a later analysis. Three of the identified cytomegalovirus-associated TCR beta chains were confirmed in vitro to be specific for cytomegalovirus antigens. In a later analysis, HLA-associated TCR beta chains showed more clonal expansion and lower generation probabilities than non-associated chains that were equally common. In a later analysis, TCR association rates were found to vary across HLA loci, with the most associated TCRs seen for DRB1 alleles and the fewest for HLA-C alleles. The authors suggested that the approach could potentially be extended to other disease states and immunological phenotypes. A further reported finding was that TCR beta sequences accurately predicted the HLA-A and HLA-B alleles for most subjects in the first cohort. Roughly uniform sequencing depth across donors was assumed in presence/absence analyses, although this assumption may not hold.

Sequences MNHNY (CDR1) and SVGAGI (CDR2) are obtained from the germline V gene (reference sequence). Counted from cysteine to phenylalanine, this CDR3 has 16 amino acids. The read is trimmed to its CDR3 DNA, 48 bases read in frame from base 1. Here V drops 6 bases and J drops 3 bases, and the junction holds 11 bases not matched to any gene. The clonotype was recovered from a man aged 35-49 years in good health and CMV-seropositive. This sequence uses TRBV6-6 and TRBJ1-5; 7 bases in between match TRBD1. Sequencing input: PBMCs. For the CDR3, the sequence is CASSPRAGTDNQPQHF. The bases are TGTGCCAGCAGCCCAAGGGCTGGGACAGACAATCAGCCCCAGCATTTT.